This TCR beta chain was captured in a study of siplizumab effects on memory and regulatory T cells. Sequencing used immunoSEQ multiplex PCR; TCRdb keeps in-frame clones, though not all of them. The data contain some 96,000 clones, less than 95% of them singletons. Study conclusions and caveats: Roughly 75-95% of proliferating clones (CD4+ or CD8+) could not be assigned a naive or memory phenotype. Alloreactive sequences traceable to unstimulated CD4+ memory cells declined significantly under siplizumab.

The CDR3 consists of 14 residues. CDR1 LNHDA and CDR2 SQIVND come from the germline V gene (reference sequence). Trimming shortened V by 7 bases and J by 2 bases, and 13 bases separated the two germline ends. A note on this clone: Its antigen is as yet unknown.

This chain uses TRBV19 with TRBJ2-3; D unresolved. Sequences were obtained from non-Treg CD4+ T cells sorted from blood. The sequence came from a human donor in good health. CDR3 in DNA: TGTGCCAGTACCGCGAGGCTTGACACAGATACGCAGTATTTT. Encoded protein: CASTARLDTDTQYF.